What follows are 12 T cell receptor beta chains derived from one specimen sequenced in a study of cytomegalovirus exposure and HLA in healthy donors. The PCR had 60 Vbeta and 13 Jbeta primers. The method was immunoSEQ multiplex PCR; TCRdb's version includes in-frame clones alone and lacks a portion of them. The sample has about 160,000 clones, around four fifths seen once; the top ten hold about 0.89%. The sample consisted of PBMCs. The source is a girl aged 2-10 years in good health and CMV-seropositive.

This clone has only one observation. The rearrangement uses TRBV28 and TRBJ1-2, with D hard to call. V lost 7 bases and J 5 bases, leaving 20 bases between the germline ends. Germline-derived CDR1 and CDR2 are MDHEN and SYDVKM. CDR3 length: 15 amino acids. CDR3 amino acids: CASTTREGYGYGYTF. In DNA, the CDR3 is TGTGCCAGCACCACAAGGGAGGGATACGGGTATGGCTACACCTTC.

This chain uses TRBV5-8 with TRBJ1-5, with 9 bases identical to TRBD1. V was pared by 4 bases and J by 2 bases, with 16 bases of the junction left unmatched. The CDR3 is 19 residues long. Germline values: CDR1 SGHTS, CDR2 YDEGEE. The CDR3 DNA is TGTGCCAGCAGCCTTAAATCGGGACAGGGTTCGTTGGGCAATCAGCCCCAGCATTTT. Encoded protein: CASSLKSGQGSLGNQPQHF. Combining the CDR3 with reference TRBV5-8 and TRBJ1-5 gives the whole variable domain EAGVTQSPTHLIKTRGQQATLRCSPISGHTSVYWYQQALGLGLQFLLWYDEGEERNRGNFPPRFSGRQFPNYSSELNVNALELEDSALYLCASSLKSGQGSLGNQPQHFGDGTRLSIL.

The chain carries TRBV28 and TRBJ1-5; the D gene is possibly TRBD1 (5 bases). Germline CDR1 and CDR2: MDHEN and SYDVKM. This CDR3 contains 15 residues. Deletions cut 5 bases from V and 4 bases from J, with 15 bases between. The CDR3 nucleotides read TGTGCCAGCAGTACCTCAGGGATAGGTAATCAGCCCCAGCATTTT. Translating gives CASSTSGIGNQPQHF.

This chain links TRBV21-1 with TRBJ1-2; the D call of TRBD1 is as the table states it, not checked on the DNA. TRBV21-1 is shown as a pseudogene. CDR3 length equals 13 residues. The CDR3 sequence is CASSKLGAGGYTF. CDR3 in DNA: TGTGCCAGCAGCAAATTGGGGGCCGGGGGCTACACCTTC.

The rearrangement uses TRBV6-5 and TRBJ1-4; 12 nucleotides align to TRBD1. The CDR3 spans 14 residues. Germline loops: CDR1 MNHEY, CDR2 SVGAGI. Unmatched junction bases numbered 6, after V lost 6 bases and J lost 10 bases. The CDR3 loop reads CASRRDRGPGKLFF. As DNA, the CDR3 is TGTGCCAGCAGGCGGGACAGGGGGCCAGGAAAACTGTTTTTT.

The chain is built from TRBV11-2 and TRBJ2-5; no firm D call. The length of the CDR3 is 12 residues. CDR1 SGHAT and CDR2 FQNNGV come from the germline V gene. V lost 3 bases to trimming and J lost 2 bases, with 4 bases between them. CDR3 region: CASSFRQETQYF. In DNA form, the CDR3 reads TGTGCCAGCAGCTTCAGACAAGAGACCCAGTACTTC.

The V and J genes are TRBV6-5 and TRBJ1-2, with unresolved D. Germline V gene lookup returns CDR1 MNHEY and CDR2 SVGAGI. The CDR3 consists of 16 residues. Trimming left V 2 bases short and J 1 base short, with 14 bases between. CDR3 loop: CASSYGQATFNYGYTF. CDR3 nucleotide sequence: TGTGCCAGCAGTTACGGGCAGGCAACGTTTAACTATGGCTACACCTTC.

The chain combines TRBV4-2 with TRBJ2-3; TRBD1 is a possible D gene (6 bases). The CDR3 totals 15 residues. Between the trimmed V and J ends, which lost 1 base and 2 bases, there was a span of 10 bases. Germline V gene lookup returns CDR1 LGHNA and CDR2 YNFKEQ. The CDR3 protein is CASSQAWDTTDTQYF. Written as DNA, the CDR3 is TGTGCCAGCAGCCAAGCCTGGGACACCACAGATACGCAGTATTTT.

V and J are TRBV28 and TRBJ1-5; D is possibly TRBD1 (6 bases). The V end lost 3 bases, the J end lost 5 bases, and 11 bases lay between the germline ends. Germline assignment: CDR1 MDHEN and CDR2 SYDVKM. This CDR3 comprises 14 residues. CDR3 protein: CASSLTGEHQPQHF. CDR3 in DNA: TGTGCCAGCAGTTTGACAGGAGAACATCAGCCCCAGCATTTT. Supplemented by reference TRBV28 and TRBJ1-5, the full variable domain reads DVKVTQSSRYLVKRTGEKVFLECVQDMDHENMFWYRQDPGLGLRLIYFSYDVKMKEKGDIPEGYSVSREKKERFSLILESASTNQTSMYLCASSLTGEHQPQHFGDGTRLSIL.

The J gene is TRBJ2-6, the V gene TRBV19, with 7 nucleotides matching TRBD2. The CDR3 contains 16 residues. Losses at the gene ends were 0 bases for V and 2 bases for J; bases not matched to a gene: 1. CDR1 LNHDA and CDR2 SQIVND come from the germline V gene (reference sequence). CDR3 in amino acids: CASSIEAGTGANVLTF. CDR3 coding DNA: TGTGCCAGTAGTATAGAAGCGGGGACTGGGGCCAACGTCCTGACTTTC.

This chain links TRBV15 with TRBJ2-1, with TRBD2 matching over 13 bases. CDR3 size: 16 residues. Germline-derived CDR1 and CDR2 are LNHNV and YYDKDF (reference sequence). J lost 8 bases, V lost 5 bases, and 9 bases had no gene match. The CDR3 loop reads CATSRRTSGGGDEQFF. For the CDR3, the DNA is TGTGCCACCAGCCGGAGGACTAGCGGGGGAGGGGATGAGCAGTTCTTC.

The gene calls are TRBV29-1 and TRBJ2-5; 7 bases line up with TRBD1. From germline, CDR1 is SQVTM and CDR2 ANQGSEA. This CDR3 has 14 amino acids. With 4 bases clipped from V and 2 bases from J, the junction kept 7 bases outside the gene matches. The CDR3 spells CSVALGGGQETQYF. The CDR3 region has the DNA TGCAGCGTTGCGTTAGGGGGCGGTCAAGAGACCCAGTACTTC.